Shown below are 13 T cell receptor beta chains from a single sample sequenced in a study of blood T cell repertoires in COVID-19. Libraries were prepared by immunoSEQ multiplex PCR; TCRdb keeps only in-frame clonotypes and omits some of them. The sample consists of more than 100,000 clones, about 81% of them appearing once. Sequencing used PBMCs or T cells enriched from blood (not recorded which). Receptor source: a man aged 35-49 years with acute COVID-19.

The V call is TRBV3-1 (or the pseudogene TRBV3-2), the J call TRBJ2-3, with TRBD2 matching 8 bases. The V gene end was trimmed by 8 bases and the J gene end by 0 bases; junction bases not matched to a gene: 7. The V gene's germline CDR1 is LGHDT and CDR2 YNNKEL (reference sequence). There are 15 residues in the CDR3. CDR3: CASRGGLDSTDTQYF. The CDR3 DNA sequence: TGTGCCAGCCGGGGGGGACTAGATAGCACAGATACGCAGTATTTT.

The gene calls are TRBV10-3 and TRBJ1-3, with 7 bases aligning to TRBD1. Germline lookup yields CDR1 ENHRY and CDR2 SYGVKD. The V gene end was trimmed by 0 bases and the J gene end by 4 bases; junction bases not matched to a gene: 6. The CDR3 has 16 amino acids. CDR3 in amino acids: CAISESRRGRGNTIYF. Written as DNA, the CDR3 is TGTGCCATCAGTGAGTCAAGGAGGGGGCGCGGAAACACCATATATTTT.

The chain is built from TRBV24-1 and TRBJ1-5; D remains ambiguous. The germline V gene has CDR1 KGHDR and CDR2 SFDVKD. CDR3 size: 13 residues. Trimming shortened V by 5 bases and J by 3 bases, and 7 bases separated the two germline ends. CDR3 sequence reads: CATSGGVNQPQHF. For the CDR3, the DNA is TGTGCCACCAGTGGGGGAGTCAATCAGCCCCAGCATTTT.

The sample holds a few counts of this clone. This chain uses TRBV19 with TRBJ2-1; 7 bases match TRBD1. V shed 3 bases and J 2 bases; nucleotides not matched to a gene: 13. Germline V lookup: CDR1 LNHDA, CDR2 SQIVND (reference sequence). The CDR3 sequence is 18 residues long. The CDR3 region has the DNA TGTGCCAGTAGTATGGGTGGCCCGGTTCAGGGGGCCTACAATGAGCAGTTCTTC. Its protein product is CASSMGGPVQGAYNEQFF.

This clone came up a few times. This chain joins TRBV2 and TRBJ2-3; D gene uncertain. The V gene lost 0 bases and the J gene lost 6 bases, with 7 bases spanning the gap. Germline CDR1 is SNHLY and CDR2 is FYNNEI. This CDR3 region has 13 residues. Here the CDR3 reads CASSEALEDTQYF. The CDR3 region has the DNA TGTGCCAGCAGTGAAGCCTTGGAGGATACGCAGTATTTT.

This chain links TRBV12-5 with TRBJ1-5; TRBD1 agrees at 7 bases. Germline lookup yields CDR1 LGHNT and CDR2 FRNRAP. The CDR3 is made up of 15 amino acids. With 0 bases clipped from V and 3 bases from J, the junction kept 2 bases outside the gene matches. The CDR3 reads CASGLVDRVNQPQHF. As DNA, the CDR3 is TGTGCTAGTGGTTTGGTAGACAGGGTCAATCAGCCCCAGCATTTT.

J is TRBJ2-1 and V is TRBV13; D perhaps matches TRBD2 (5 bases). Per the germline V gene, CDR1 is PRHDT and CDR2 is FYEKMQ (reference sequence). V lost 7 bases and J lost 7, with 20 bases in between. The CDR3 spans 15 residues. The CDR3 is CASIRRASPLNEQFF. The CDR3 nucleotides are TGTGCCAGCATTAGGCGGGCTAGCCCCCTGAATGAGCAGTTCTTC.

The chain carries TRBV10-2 and TRBJ1-5, with 9 positions matching TRBD1. Unmatched junction bases numbered 6, after V lost 3 bases and J lost 6 bases. This CDR3 is 15 amino acids long. CDR1 is WSHSY, CDR2 SAAADI, per germline. In nucleotides, the CDR3 is TGCGCCAGCAGTGAACCGACAGGGGGAGGTCAGCCCCAGCATTTT. This translates into CASSEPTGGGQPQHF.

This clone occurred once. The V gene is TRBV10-3, the J gene TRBJ1-4, with D perhaps TRBD1 (5 bases). The V end was cut by 7 bases, the J end by 4 bases, with 10 bases between. Germline V gene data show CDR1 as ENHRY and CDR2 as SYGVKD. This CDR3 comprises 13 residues. This CDR3 is CAITPGLNEKLFF. CDR3 DNA: TGTGCCATCACCCCAGGGCTTAATGAAAAACTGTTTTTT.

This clone was detected only a few times. The chain recombines TRBV11-2 with TRBJ2-1, with D unresolved. Per the germline V gene, CDR1 is SGHAT and CDR2 is FQNNGV. This CDR3 has 15 amino acids. V was pared by 4 bases and J by 0 bases, with 10 bases between. The CDR3 spells CASSSGQSSYNEQFF. CDR3 bases: TGTGCCAGCAGCTCAGGCCAGAGCTCCTACAATGAGCAGTTCTTC.

The chain employs TRBV6-5 and TRBJ2-1; possibly TRBD1 for D (5 bases). Germline CDR1 is MNHEY and CDR2 is SVGAGI. V was trimmed by 6 bases and J by 0 bases, leaving 9 bases between them. CDR3 size: 14 residues. CDR3 sequence: CASRRTSSYNEQFF. The CDR3 nucleotides read TGTGCCAGCAGGAGGACAAGCTCCTACAATGAGCAGTTCTTC.

CDR3 amino acids: CASSQDLSGGYTF. DNA for the CDR3: TGTGCCAGCAGCCAGGACTTGTCAGGTGGCTACACCTTC. The chain couples TRBV3-1 (or the pseudogene TRBV3-2) to TRBJ1-2; D is unclear. This CDR3 contains 13 residues. Germline CDR1 is LGHDT and CDR2 is YNNKEL (reference sequence). V lost 3 bases, J lost 7 bases, and 12 bases lay in between.

The V and J genes are TRBV7-2 and TRBJ2-5; TRBD2 matches at 10 bases. This CDR3 spans 17 amino acids. Germline V gene lookup returns CDR1 SGHTA and CDR2 FQGNSA. Germline trimming cut 4 bases from V and 5 bases from J; bases unmatched to any gene: 13. CDR3 protein: CASSSVRSGGAGETQYF. The CDR3 DNA reads as TGTGCCAGCAGCTCCGTAAGGAGCGGGGGGGCGGGTGAGACCCAGTACTTC.